This T cell receptor beta chain was captured by sequencing in a study of T cells after yellow fever vaccination. Regarding the study as a whole: Although most clonotypes did not, a small share appeared in both CD4 and CD8 compartments. Abundant contaminating clonotypes from the bulk population could appear in FACS-sorted repertoires. Most clones from primary vaccination were detected again post-booster (almost 98% CD4, roughly 91% CD8). Peak timing came faster in the weaker secondary response, day 5 versus 15.

V was trimmed by 8 bases and J by 1 base, leaving 14 bases between them. The CDR3 length is 14 residues. Looked up from germline, CDR1 is MNHEY and CDR2 is SVGAGI. The table lists this clonotype with a few counts. Each CDR3 protein gets one entry after TCRdb re-called the 5' RACE reads with MiXCR. The sample lists 96,000 or so distinct CDR3 sequences; under 9% were seen once. The sequenced sample was CD8+ T cells not binding an NS4B(214-222) dextramer, sorted from PBMCs, obtained approximately 16 days after the first yellow fever vaccination. V is TRBV6-5 and J is TRBJ1-1; D remains unclear. This TCR was recovered from a man aged 18 to 29 who received the YFV17D yellow fever vaccine. This CDR3 is CASSVNPKNTEAFF. For the CDR3, the DNA is TGTGCCAGCTCAGTTAACCCTAAGAACACTGAAGCTTTCTTT.